This TCR beta chain came from a study of blood T cell repertoires in COVID-19. The wider study: Donors in the United States, Italy and Spain gave samples during acute or convalescent COVID-19. T cells, B-cell-depleted T cells, or PBMCs provided the cDNA or gDNA that served as material.

The V gene lost 2 bases and the J gene lost 0 bases, with 5 bases spanning the gap. The CDR3 totals 13 residues. Authors' data handling: Reference gene primer amplification gave nucleated cell count estimates. The protocol was immunoSEQ multiplex PCR, while the TCRdb copy is restricted to in-frame clones and leaves out a portion. From that table come the V and J calls and clone size; the DNA was used to work out D and trimming. Of roughly 100,000 clones listed, over 65% are singletons. Source material: peripheral blood. This TCR was recovered from a human donor in a cohort sampled during active COVID-19. The chain recombines TRBV12-3 or TRBV12-4 with TRBJ2-7; D remains unclear. The CDR3 sequence is CASSLIGSYEQYF. CDR3 in DNA: TGTGCCAGCAGTTTAATCGGCTCCTACGAGCAGTACTTC.